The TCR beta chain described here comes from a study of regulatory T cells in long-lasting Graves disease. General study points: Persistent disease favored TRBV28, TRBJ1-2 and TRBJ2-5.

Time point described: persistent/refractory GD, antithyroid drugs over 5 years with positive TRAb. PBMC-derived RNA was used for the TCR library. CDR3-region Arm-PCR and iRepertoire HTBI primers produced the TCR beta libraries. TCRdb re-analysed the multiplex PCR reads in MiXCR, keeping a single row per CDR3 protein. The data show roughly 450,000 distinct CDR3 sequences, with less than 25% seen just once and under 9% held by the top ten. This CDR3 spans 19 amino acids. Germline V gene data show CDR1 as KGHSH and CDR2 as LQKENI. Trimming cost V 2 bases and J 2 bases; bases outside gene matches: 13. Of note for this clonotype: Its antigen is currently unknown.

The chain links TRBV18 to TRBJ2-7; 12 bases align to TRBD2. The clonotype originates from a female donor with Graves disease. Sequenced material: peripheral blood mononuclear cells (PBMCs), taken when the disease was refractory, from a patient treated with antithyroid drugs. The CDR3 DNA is TGTGCCAGCTCACCATCGGGGTTGACTAGCGGGAGAAAGGCCTACGAGCAGTACTTC. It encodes CASSPSGLTSGRKAYEQYF. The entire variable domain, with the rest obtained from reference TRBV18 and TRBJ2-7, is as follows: NAGVMQNPRHLVRRRGQEARLRCSPMKGHSHVYWYRQLPEEGLKFMVYLQKENIIDESGMPKERFSAEFPKEGPSILRIQQVVRGDSAAYFCASSPSGLTSGRKAYEQYFGPGTRLTVT.